Shown below are 21 T cell receptor beta chains from a single sample sequenced in a study of OX40 agonist ivuxolimab in advanced cancers. The method was immunoSEQ multiplex PCR; TCRdb's version includes in-frame clones alone and lacks a portion of them. The profile covers under 85,000 clones, with 80% to 90% appearing a single time and approximately 2% taken by the ten largest. Sample: CD4+ or CD8+ T cells sorted from blood, taken in a trial of the OX40 agonist ivuxolimab. The receptors were sampled from an adult with an advanced solid tumor such as melanoma, head and neck, liver or kidney cancer.

The CDR3 DNA sequence: TGTGCCAGCAGCGAGGACAGGTATAATGAAAAACTGTTTTTT. Amino acid sequence: CASSEDRYNEKLFF. The V and J genes are TRBV2 and TRBJ1-4, with 7 bases that match TRBD1. Germline V gene lookup returns CDR1 SNHLY and CDR2 FYNNEI. This CDR3 is 14 amino acids long. V shed 6 bases and J 4 bases; nucleotides not matched to a gene: 5.

This clone was observed a few times. The chain recombines TRBV5-5 with TRBJ1-2; TRBD1 aligns across 11 bases. J gave up 5 bases and V 4 bases, and 1 base lay outside the gene matches. Germline assignment: CDR1 SGHKS and CDR2 YYEKEE (reference sequence). CDR3 length: 13 residues. The CDR3 region has the DNA TGTGCCAGCAGCCGGGACAGGGGGTATGGCTACACCTTC. This translates into CASSRDRGYGYTF.

The V call is TRBV7-2, the J call TRBJ2-3; no definite D call. The CDR3 covers 12 residues. Trimming took off 8 bases at V and 6 bases at J, with 12 bases between the two ends. Germline V gives CDR1 SGHTA, CDR2 FQGNSA. CDR3 sequence: CASSPYGDTQYF. The CDR3 nucleotides read TGTGCCAGCTCACCGTACGGCGATACGCAGTATTTT.

V and J are TRBV2 and TRBJ2-5; 8 nucleotides align to TRBD1. The CDR3 is made up of 14 amino acids. The germline V gene has CDR1 SNHLY and CDR2 FYNNEI. Trimming cost V 6 bases and J 7 bases; bases outside gene matches: 10. CDR3: CASSYDRGSGTQYF. The CDR3 bases are TGTGCCAGCAGCTACGACAGGGGATCGGGGACCCAGTACTTC.

The V call is TRBV29-1, the J call TRBJ1-4; D not resolved. Germline CDR1 is SQVTM and CDR2 is ANQGSEA. CDR3 length: 13 amino acids. V shed 3 bases and J shed 3 bases, with 8 bases lying between them. The CDR3 nucleotides read TGCAGCGTTGAGGGGAAGGCTAATGAAAAACTGTTTTTT. Protein: CSVEGKANEKLFF.

This clone was picked up a small number of times. The V gene is TRBV1, the J gene TRBJ2-3; the table gives TRBD1 as D, unverified against the DNA. TRBV1 is listed as a pseudogene. The CDR3 totals 18 residues. CDR3 nucleotides: TGCACCAGCAGCCAACCCCCCTTTTGGTGGGGCCGCACAGATACGCAGTATTTT. Amino acid sequence: CTSSQPPFWWGRTDTQYF.

The V and J genes are TRBV5-1 and TRBJ1-1, with D unclear. This CDR3 contains 15 residues. Germline V gives CDR1 SGHRS, CDR2 YFSETQ. V dropped 0 bases and J dropped 4 bases, with 13 bases sitting between them. The CDR3 DNA is TGCGCCAGCAGCTTGGCCGCGGGTCTGGGCACTGAAGCTTTCTTT. Protein product: CASSLAAGLGTEAFF.

Only a few counts were recorded for this clone. This chain connects TRBV20-1 to TRBJ2-1, with D possibly TRBD2 on 7 matching bases. Germline V gene lookup returns CDR1 DFQATT and CDR2 SNEGSKA (reference sequence). This CDR3 contains 11 residues. V lost 6 bases and J lost 14, with 17 bases in between. CDR3 sequence reads: CSARGAAMEFF. DNA of the CDR3: TGCAGTGCCCGGGGGGCTGCAATGGAGTTCTTC.

The rearrangement joins TRBV2 to TRBJ2-5; D unclear. Trimming took 6 bases from V and 9 from J, leaving 8 bases between them. The V gene's germline CDR1 is SNHLY and CDR2 FYNNEI. The CDR3 contains 10 residues. The CDR3 region has the DNA TGTGCCAGCAGGGTCGGGCCCCAGTACTTC. It codes for CASRVGPQYF.

The V gene is TRBV4-3, the J gene TRBJ2-5, with D perhaps matching TRBD2 (5 bases). This CDR3 has 13 amino acids. CDR1 LGHNA and CDR2 YSLEER come from the germline V gene. V was pared by 4 bases and J by 4 bases, with 10 bases between. As DNA, the CDR3 is TGCGCCAGCAGCCGGGCCGAGGGAGAGACCCAGTACTTC. As protein: CASSRAEGETQYF.

For the CDR3, the DNA is TGTGCTAGTGGTACGGGACAGGGGAGCTCTGGGGCCAACGTCCTGACTTTC. The encoded protein is CASGTGQGSSGANVLTF. The rearrangement links TRBV12-5 to TRBJ2-6, with 10 bases matching TRBD1. Germline V gene data show CDR1 as LGHNT and CDR2 as FRNRAP. The ends lost 5 bases at V and 0 bases at J; junction bases unmatched: 4. This CDR3 is 17 amino acids long.

The chain employs TRBV6-5 and TRBJ2-2; 7 bases map to TRBD1. The CDR3 loop spans 15 amino acids. The germline CDR1 and CDR2 sequences are MNHEY and SVGAGI. The trim removed 6 bases at V and 0 bases at J, leaving 4 bases unmatched. The CDR3 loop is CASSPGQPNTGELFF. The CDR3 nucleotides are TGTGCCAGCAGCCCGGGACAGCCGAACACCGGGGAGCTGTTTTTT.

This chain uses TRBV2 with TRBJ2-2; either TRBD1 or TRBD2 may fit D (5 bases each). The germline CDR1 and CDR2 sequences are SNHLY and FYNNEI. The CDR3 sequence is 14 residues long. Trimming shortened V by 4 bases and J by 6 bases, and 12 bases separated the two germline ends. This chain's CDR3 is CASSVWGIPGELFF. The CDR3 DNA reads as TGTGCCAGCAGTGTCTGGGGGATCCCCGGGGAGCTGTTTTTT. Based on the CDR3 plus reference TRBV2 and TRBJ2-2, the full variable domain is EPEVTQTPSHQVTQMGQEVILRCVPISNHLYFYWYRQILGQKVEFLVSFYNNEISEKSEIFDDQFSVERPDGSNFTLKIRSTKLEDSAMYFCASSVWGIPGELFFGEGSRLTVL.

This clone was observed a single time. The chain couples TRBV6-1 to TRBJ1-2, with 10 bases fitting TRBD1. J was trimmed by 8 bases and V by 7 bases; bases with no gene match: 10. The CDR3 contains 14 residues. Germline-derived CDR1 and CDR2 are MNHNS and SASEGT. DNA of the CDR3: TGTGCCAGCACCGGGGCCGGGACAGGGGAAGGCTACACCTTC. Protein product: CASTGAGTGEGYTF.

V usage is TRBV5-6 and J usage is TRBJ1-6; D is possibly TRBD1 (6 bases). CDR1 and CDR2 from the germline V gene are SGHDT and YYEEEE. The CDR3 sequence is 16 residues long. V was cut by 4 bases and J by 6 bases, with 17 bases left in between. CDR3 nucleotide sequence: TGTGCCAGCAGCCCCCAGGCGGCCAGGGGTAATTCACCCCTCCACTTT. This encodes CASSPQAARGNSPLHF. Complete variable domain (other parts from reference TRBV5-6 and TRBJ1-6): DAGVTQSPTHLIKTRGQQVTLRCSPKSGHDTVSWYQQALGQGPQFIFQYYEEEERQRGNFPDRFSGHQFPNYSSELNVNALLLGDSALYLCASSPQAARGNSPLHFGNGTRLTVT.

The chain uses TRBV11-1 and TRBJ1-2; no reliable D call. This CDR3 comprises 16 residues. V was shortened by 0 bases and J by 0 bases, with 11 bases between the two germline ends. Germline V CDR1 and CDR2: SGHAT, FQDESV (reference sequence). CDR3 protein: CASSLAVGSSNYGYTF. The CDR3 DNA sequence: TGTGCCAGCAGCTTAGCGGTCGGCAGTTCTAACTATGGCTACACCTTC.

The J gene is TRBJ1-1, the V gene TRBV7-2, with D maybe TRBD1 (6 bases). The CDR3 loop spans 14 amino acids. Trimming shortened V by 8 bases and J by 0 bases, and 13 bases separated the two germline ends. Germline values: CDR1 SGHTA, CDR2 FQGNSA. This CDR3 is CASSYRAMNTEAFF. The CDR3 coding sequence is TGTGCCAGCTCGTACAGGGCGATGAACACTGAAGCTTTCTTT.

The rearrangement uses TRBV30 and TRBJ2-7; tentative D call: TRBD1 (5 bases). This CDR3 has 11 amino acids. V lost 2 bases to trimming and J lost 6 bases, with 8 bases between them. The germline CDR1 and CDR2 sequences are GTSNPN and SVGIG (reference sequence). The CDR3 here is CAWSKGREQYF. CDR3 bases: TGTGCCTGGAGTAAGGGGCGCGAGCAGTACTTC. Using reference TRBV30 and TRBJ2-7 for the parts outside the CDR3, the full variable domain is SQTIHQWPATLVQPVGSPLSLECTVEGTSNPNLYWYRQAAGRGLQLLFYSVGIGQISSEVPQNLSASRPQDRQFILSSKKLLLSDSGFYLCAWSKGREQYFGPGTRLTVT.

The chain joins TRBV7-3 to TRBJ2-1; 7 nucleotides line up with TRBD2. From germline, CDR1 is SGHTA and CDR2 FQGTGA. The CDR3 runs 16 residues. After removal of 6 bases from V and 5 bases from J, the junction contained 13 bases not matched to a gene. The CDR3, as DNA: TGTGCCAGCAGTCGAAGCGGGGCCGGTGGAGACAATGAGCAGTTCTTC. Residues: CASSRSGAGGDNEQFF. The full variable domain, with the rest looked up from reference TRBV7-3 and TRBJ2-1, is GAGVSQTPSNKVTEKGKYVELRCDPISGHTALYWYRQSLGQGPEFLIYFQGTGAADDSGLPNDRFFAVRPEGSVSTLKIQRTERGDSAVYLCASSRSGAGGDNEQFFGPGTRLTVL.

The V call is TRBV5-1, the J call TRBJ2-5, with TRBD1 as a possible D gene (7 bases). The CDR3 spans 14 residues. Germline V lookup: CDR1 SGHRS, CDR2 YFSETQ. Trimming removed 4 bases from V and 3 bases from J, with 13 bases in between. The CDR3 region is CASSLSRGEETQYF. DNA for the CDR3: TGCGCCAGCAGCCTGAGCAGGGGGGAAGAGACCCAGTACTTC.

The chain carries TRBV9 and TRBJ2-5; D is possibly TRBD1 or TRBD2 (5 bases each). The CDR3 length is 12 residues. The germline V gene has CDR1 SGDLS and CDR2 YYNGEE. Trimming removed 7 bases at V and 8 bases at J, with 15 bases between. CDR3 amino acids: CASGAGVNTQYF. In DNA form, the CDR3 reads TGTGCCAGCGGGGCCGGGGTGAATACCCAGTACTTC.